These T cell receptor beta chains were read from a single sample in a study of CD8 T cells in ankylosing spondylitis. One entry per CDR3 protein, called by TCRdb with MiXCR from the 5' RACE reads. The repertoire consists of 250,000 or so distinct CDR3 sequences, with around a tenth occurring once and the leading ten covering less than 8%. The specimen was blood, either unsorted or a sorted T cell fraction (not recorded which). These TCRs come from a male donor with ankylosing spondylitis or in good health (not recorded which). Each CDR3 is given with its conserved first and last residue. A D gene is named only where the DNA matches it firmly. Rows give clone size only sometimes, using once, few, many, or a class for an expanded clone.

V: TRBV10-3
size: NA
J: TRBJ2-3
D: NA
DNA: TGTGCCATCAGTGCGTCCCTTCTTGGGGAAGGTCGAGACAATACGCAGTATTTT
CDR3: CAISASLLGEGRDNTQYF

V: TRBV29-1
size: many
J: TRBJ2-5
D: TRBD2
DNA: TGCAGCGTTGGAAGCGGGGGGCTCCAAGAGACCCAGTACTTC
CDR3: CSVGSGGLQETQYF

V: TRBV5-1
size: NA
J: TRBJ1-4
D: TRBD1
DNA: TGCGCCAGCAGCTTGGCAGGGGGCGGTGAAAAACTGTTTTTT
CDR3: CASSLAGGGEKLFF

V: TRBV6-1
size: many
J: TRBJ2-1
D: NA
DNA: TGTGCCAGCAGTCTAGACGGTTACAATGAGCAGTTCTTC
CDR3: CASSLDGYNEQFF

V: TRBV7-2
size: NA
J: TRBJ2-3
D: TRBD2
DNA: TGTGCCAGCAGCTTACAAGCGGGGCTCACAGATACGCAGTATTTT
CDR3: CASSLQAGLTDTQYF

V: TRBV7-6
size: NA
J: TRBJ2-2
D: NA
DNA: TGTGCCAGCAGCTTAGCGCCCGACTCGGTCGGGGAGCTGTTTTTT
CDR3: CASSLAPDSVGELFF

V: TRBV18
size: NA
J: TRBJ2-1
D: NA
DNA: TGTGCCAGCTCACCATTCCCGTTGATCGATGAGCAGTTCTTC
CDR3: CASSPFPLIDEQFF

V: TRBV12-3/TRBV12-4
size: many
J: TRBJ2-1
D: TRBD2
DNA: TGTGCCAGCAGGGGCGGGAGAAGGGCCTACAATGAGCAGTTCTTC
CDR3: CASRGGRRAYNEQFF

V: TRBV12-3/TRBV12-4
size: many
J: TRBJ2-5
D: TRBD1
DNA: TGTGCCAGCAGTTTGACAGGGGTTAAGGAGACCCAGTACTTC
CDR3: CASSLTGVKETQYF

V: TRBV6-6
size: NA
J: TRBJ1-1
D: NA
DNA: TGTGCCAGCAGTTCGTACAGGGTCACTGAAACTTTCTTT
CDR3: CASSSYRVTETFF

V: TRBV6-1
size: NA
J: TRBJ2-3
D: NA
DNA: TGTGCCAGCAGGAGCTTAAGCTATAGCACAGATACGCAGTATTTT
CDR3: CASRSLSYSTDTQYF

V: TRBV5-6
size: many
J: TRBJ2-7
D: NA
DNA: TGTGCCAGCAGCTTCCGGGCGAATCCCTTCTACGAGCAGTACTTC
CDR3: CASSFRANPFYEQYF

V: TRBV6-4
size: many
J: TRBJ2-2
D: NA
DNA: TGTGCCAGCAGTGACTCTCCGGGGGCCACCGGGGAGCTGTTTTTT
CDR3: CASSDSPGATGELFF

V: TRBV7-3
size: NA
J: TRBJ1-1
D: TRBD1
DNA: TGTGCCAGCAGTTCGCCGACAGGGTGGGTCTTGACTGAAGCTTTCTTT
CDR3: CASSSPTGWVLTEAFF

V: TRBV4-1
size: many
J: TRBJ2-7
D: TRBD1
DNA: TGCGCCAGCAGCAAGGCGACAGGGATCAACGAGCAGTACTTC
CDR3: CASSKATGINEQYF

V: TRBV5-1
size: many
J: TRBJ1-2
D: NA
DNA: TGCGCCAGCAGCTTGACTGCCGGGACACCGGTAGGCTACACCTTC
CDR3: CASSLTAGTPVGYTF